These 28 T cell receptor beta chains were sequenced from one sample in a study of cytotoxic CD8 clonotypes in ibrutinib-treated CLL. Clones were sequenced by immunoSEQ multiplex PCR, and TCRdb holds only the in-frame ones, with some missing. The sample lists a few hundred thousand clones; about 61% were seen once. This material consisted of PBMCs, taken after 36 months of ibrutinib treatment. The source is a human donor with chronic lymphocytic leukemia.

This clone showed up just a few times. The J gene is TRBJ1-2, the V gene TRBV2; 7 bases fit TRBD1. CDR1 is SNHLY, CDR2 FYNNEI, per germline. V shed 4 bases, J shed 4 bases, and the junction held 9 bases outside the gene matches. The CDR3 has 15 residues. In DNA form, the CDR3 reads TGTGCCAGCAGTGGTGTAGGGGGCTTACCCTATGGCTACACCTTC. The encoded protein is CASSGVGGLPYGYTF.

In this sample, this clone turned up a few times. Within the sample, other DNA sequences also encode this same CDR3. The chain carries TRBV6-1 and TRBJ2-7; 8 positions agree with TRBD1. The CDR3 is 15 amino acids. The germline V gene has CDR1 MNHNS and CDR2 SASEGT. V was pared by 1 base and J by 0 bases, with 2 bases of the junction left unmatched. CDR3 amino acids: CASSEVGQGSYEQYF. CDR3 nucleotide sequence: TGTGCCAGCAGTGAAGTCGGACAGGGCTCCTACGAGCAGTACTTC.

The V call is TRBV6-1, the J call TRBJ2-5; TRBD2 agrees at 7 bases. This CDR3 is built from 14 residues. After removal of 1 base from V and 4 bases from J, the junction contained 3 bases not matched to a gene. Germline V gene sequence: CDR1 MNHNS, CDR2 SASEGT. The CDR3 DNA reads TGTGCCAGCAGTGAAGTGGGAGGGCGAGAGACCCAGTACTTC. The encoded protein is CASSEVGGRETQYF.

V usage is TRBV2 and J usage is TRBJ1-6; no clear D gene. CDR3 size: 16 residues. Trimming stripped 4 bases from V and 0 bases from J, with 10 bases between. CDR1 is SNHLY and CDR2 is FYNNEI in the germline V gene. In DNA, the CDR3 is TGTGCCAGCAGTGCGCCACAGAGCTCCTATAATTCACCCCTCCACTTT. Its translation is CASSAPQSSYNSPLHF. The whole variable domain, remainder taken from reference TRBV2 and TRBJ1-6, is EPEVTQTPSHQVTQMGQEVILRCVPISNHLYFYWYRQILGQKVEFLVSFYNNEISEKSEIFDDQFSVERPDGSNFTLKIRSTKLEDSAMYFCASSAPQSSYNSPLHFGNGTRLTVT.

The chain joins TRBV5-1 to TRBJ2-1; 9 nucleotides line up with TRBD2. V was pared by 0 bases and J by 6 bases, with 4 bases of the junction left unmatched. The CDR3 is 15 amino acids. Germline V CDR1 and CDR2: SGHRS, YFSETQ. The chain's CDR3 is CASSLVSAGGNEQFF. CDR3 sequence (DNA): TGCGCCAGCAGCTTGGTTTCAGCGGGGGGCAATGAGCAGTTCTTC.

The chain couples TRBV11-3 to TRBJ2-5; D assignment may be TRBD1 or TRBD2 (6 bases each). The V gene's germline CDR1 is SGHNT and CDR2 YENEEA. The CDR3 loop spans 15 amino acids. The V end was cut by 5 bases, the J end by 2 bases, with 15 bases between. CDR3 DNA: TGTGCCAGCAGCCGAGGAGGGGGAGTTCAAGAGACCCAGTACTTC. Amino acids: CASSRGGGVQETQYF.

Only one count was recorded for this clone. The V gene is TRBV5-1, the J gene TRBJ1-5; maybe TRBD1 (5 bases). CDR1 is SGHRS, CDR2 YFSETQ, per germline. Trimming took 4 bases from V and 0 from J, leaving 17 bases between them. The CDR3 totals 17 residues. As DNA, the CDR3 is TGCGCCAGCAGCCCCACCCCTCAGGGTTATAGCAATCAGCCCCAGCATTTT. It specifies CASSPTPQGYSNQPQHF.

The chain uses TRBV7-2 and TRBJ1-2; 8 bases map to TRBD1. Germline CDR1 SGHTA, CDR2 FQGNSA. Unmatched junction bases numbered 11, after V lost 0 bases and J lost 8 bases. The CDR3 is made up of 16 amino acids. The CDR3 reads CASSLAGWQGAGGYTF. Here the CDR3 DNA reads TGTGCCAGCAGCTTAGCGGGTTGGCAGGGGGCAGGCGGCTACACCTTC.

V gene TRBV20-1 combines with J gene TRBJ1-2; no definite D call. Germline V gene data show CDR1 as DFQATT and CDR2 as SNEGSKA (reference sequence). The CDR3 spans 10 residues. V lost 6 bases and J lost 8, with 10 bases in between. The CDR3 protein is CSAKREGYTF. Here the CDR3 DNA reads TGCAGTGCGAAAAGAGAGGGCTACACCTTC.

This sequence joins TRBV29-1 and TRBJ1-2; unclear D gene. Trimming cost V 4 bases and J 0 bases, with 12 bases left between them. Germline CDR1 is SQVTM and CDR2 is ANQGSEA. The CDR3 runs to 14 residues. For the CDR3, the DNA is TGCAGCGTTGCCGCCAGGCAAGCTAACTATGGCTACACCTTC. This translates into CSVAARQANYGYTF. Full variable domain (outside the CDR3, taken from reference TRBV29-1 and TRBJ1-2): SAVISQKPSRDICQRGTSLTIQCQVDSQVTMMFWYRQQPGQSLTLIATANQGSEATYESGFVIDKFPISRPNLTFSTLTVSNMSPEDSSIYLCSVAARQANYGYTFGSGTRLTVV.

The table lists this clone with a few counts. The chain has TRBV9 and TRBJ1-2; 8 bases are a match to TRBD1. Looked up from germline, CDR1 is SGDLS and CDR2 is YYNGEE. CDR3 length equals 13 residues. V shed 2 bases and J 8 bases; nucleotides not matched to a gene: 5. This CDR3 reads CASSVGTGEGYTF. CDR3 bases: TGTGCCAGCAGCGTTGGGACAGGTGAGGGCTACACCTTC.

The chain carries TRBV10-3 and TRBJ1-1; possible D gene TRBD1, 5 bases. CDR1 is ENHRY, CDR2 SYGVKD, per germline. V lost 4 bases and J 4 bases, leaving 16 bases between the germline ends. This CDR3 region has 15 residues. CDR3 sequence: CAISVSQGGGTEAFF. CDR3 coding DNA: TGTGCCATCAGTGTGAGTCAGGGCGGAGGCACTGAAGCTTTCTTT.

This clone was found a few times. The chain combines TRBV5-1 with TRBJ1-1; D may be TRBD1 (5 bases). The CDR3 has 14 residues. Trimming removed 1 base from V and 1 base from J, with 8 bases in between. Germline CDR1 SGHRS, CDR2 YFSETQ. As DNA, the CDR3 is TGCGCCAGCAGCTTGCGAGGGGCGAACACTGAAGCTTTCTTT. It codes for CASSLRGANTEAFF.

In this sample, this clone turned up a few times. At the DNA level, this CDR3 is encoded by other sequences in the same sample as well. The CDR3 nucleotides read TGCGCCAGCAGCTTGGCCTTACAAGAGACCCAGTACTTC. It translates to CASSLALQETQYF. The gene calls are TRBV5-1 and TRBJ2-5; D ambiguous. Per germline, CDR1 SGHRS and CDR2 YFSETQ. V gave up 0 bases and J gave up 2 bases, with 5 bases separating them. The CDR3 extends over 13 amino acids.

The CDR3 DNA sequence: TGTGCCAGCAGCACGACAGGGGGCTACGAGCAGTACTTC. It encodes CASSTTGGYEQYF. The chain employs TRBV7-8 and TRBJ2-7, with TRBD1 identical over 9 bases. CDR3 length: 13 residues. Trimming at V came to 5 bases and at J to 3 bases, leaving 2 bases not matched to a gene. Germline loops: CDR1 SGHVS, CDR2 FQNEAQ.

The CDR3 spells CASSGIPQVLNTEAFF. DNA for the CDR3: TGTGCCAGCAGTGGTATACCCCAGGTTTTGAACACTGAAGCTTTCTTT. This chain links TRBV2 with TRBJ1-1; the D is unclear. Trimming removed 4 bases from V and 0 bases from J, with 15 bases in between. The CDR3 consists of 16 residues. Germline-derived CDR1 and CDR2 are SNHLY and FYNNEI.

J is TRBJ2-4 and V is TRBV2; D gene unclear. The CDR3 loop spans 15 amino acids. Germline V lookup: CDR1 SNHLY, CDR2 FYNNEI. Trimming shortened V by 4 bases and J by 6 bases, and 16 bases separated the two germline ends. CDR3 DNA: TGTGCCAGCAGTGTAGAATACGGCGTCGGAAACATTCAGTACTTC. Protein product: CASSVEYGVGNIQYF.

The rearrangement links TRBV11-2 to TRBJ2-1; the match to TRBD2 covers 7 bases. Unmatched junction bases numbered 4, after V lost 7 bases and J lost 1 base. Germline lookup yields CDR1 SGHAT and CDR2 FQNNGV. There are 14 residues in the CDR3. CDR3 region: CASTGGGSYNEQFF. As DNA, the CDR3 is TGTGCCAGCACCGGGGGAGGGTCCTACAATGAGCAGTTCTTC.

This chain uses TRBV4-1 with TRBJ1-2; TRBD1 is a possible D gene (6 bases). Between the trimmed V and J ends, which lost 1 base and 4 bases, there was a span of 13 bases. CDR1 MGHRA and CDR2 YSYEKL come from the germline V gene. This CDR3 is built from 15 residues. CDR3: CASSQVGGPRYGYTF. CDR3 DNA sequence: TGCGCCAGCAGCCAAGTAGGGGGGCCGCGCTATGGCTACACCTTC.

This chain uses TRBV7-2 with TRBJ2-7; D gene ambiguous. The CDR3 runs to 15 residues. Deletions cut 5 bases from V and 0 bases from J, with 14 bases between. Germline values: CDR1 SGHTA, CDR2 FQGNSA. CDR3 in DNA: TGTGCCAGCAGCCCATCACCCGACAACTCCTACGAGCAGTACTTC. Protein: CASSPSPDNSYEQYF.

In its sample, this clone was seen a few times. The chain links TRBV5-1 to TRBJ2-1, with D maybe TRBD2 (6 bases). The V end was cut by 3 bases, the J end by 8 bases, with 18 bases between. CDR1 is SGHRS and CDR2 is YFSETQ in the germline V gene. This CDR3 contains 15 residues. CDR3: CASSSSDLRGDEQFF. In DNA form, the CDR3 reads TGCGCCAGCAGCTCTAGCGACCTCAGAGGGGATGAGCAGTTCTTC.

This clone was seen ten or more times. The CDR3 is CASSKGQGYLVEQYF. CDR3 nucleotides: TGTGCCAGTAGTAAGGGCCAGGGGTACCTCGTAGAGCAGTACTTC. V and J are TRBV19 and TRBJ2-7; TRBD1 might be the D (6 bases). The CDR3 is made up of 15 amino acids. Germline V gene sequence: CDR1 LNHDA, CDR2 SQIVND (reference sequence). Trimming removed 4 bases from V and 7 bases from J, with 20 bases in between.

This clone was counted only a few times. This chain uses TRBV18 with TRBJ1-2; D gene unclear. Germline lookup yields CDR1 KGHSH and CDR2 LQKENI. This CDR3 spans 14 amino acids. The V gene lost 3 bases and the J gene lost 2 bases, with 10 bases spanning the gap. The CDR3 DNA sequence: TGTGCCAGCTCACCCTCGAGGGCCAACTATGGCTACACCTTC. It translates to CASSPSRANYGYTF.

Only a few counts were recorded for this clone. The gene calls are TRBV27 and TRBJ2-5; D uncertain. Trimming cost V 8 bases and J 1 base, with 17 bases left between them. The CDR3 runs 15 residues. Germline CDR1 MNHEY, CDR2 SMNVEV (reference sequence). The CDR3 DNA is TGTGCCAGCGGGCGGATTGGTGGGGTCCAAGAGACCCAGTACTTC. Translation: CASGRIGGVQETQYF.

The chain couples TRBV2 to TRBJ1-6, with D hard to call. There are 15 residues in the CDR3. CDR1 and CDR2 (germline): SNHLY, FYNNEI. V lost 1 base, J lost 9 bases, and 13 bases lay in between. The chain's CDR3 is CASSEGDDRGSPLHF. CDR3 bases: TGTGCCAGCAGTGAAGGGGATGATCGGGGTTCACCCCTCCACTTT. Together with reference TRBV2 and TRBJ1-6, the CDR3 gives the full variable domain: EPEVTQTPSHQVTQMGQEVILRCVPISNHLYFYWYRQILGQKVEFLVSFYNNEISEKSEIFDDQFSVERPDGSNFTLKIRSTKLEDSAMYFCASSEGDDRGSPLHFGNGTRLTVT.

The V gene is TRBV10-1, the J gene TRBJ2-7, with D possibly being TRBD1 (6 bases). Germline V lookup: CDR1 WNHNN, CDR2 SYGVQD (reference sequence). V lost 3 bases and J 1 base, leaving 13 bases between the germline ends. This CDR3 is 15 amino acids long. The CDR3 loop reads CASSDWTEVSYEQYF. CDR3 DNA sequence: TGCGCCAGCAGTGACTGGACAGAAGTTTCCTACGAGCAGTACTTC.

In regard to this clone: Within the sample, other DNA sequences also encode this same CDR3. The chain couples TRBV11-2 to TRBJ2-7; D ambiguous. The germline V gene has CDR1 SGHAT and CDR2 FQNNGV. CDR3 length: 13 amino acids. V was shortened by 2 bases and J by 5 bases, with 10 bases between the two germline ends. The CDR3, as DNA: TGTGCCAGCAGCTTACCAGGCTGGGACGAGCAGTACTTC. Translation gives CASSLPGWDEQYF.

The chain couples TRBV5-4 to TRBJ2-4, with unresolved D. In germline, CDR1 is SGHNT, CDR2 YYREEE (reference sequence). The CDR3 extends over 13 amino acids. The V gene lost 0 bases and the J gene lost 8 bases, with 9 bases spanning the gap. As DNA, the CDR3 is TGTGCCAGCAGCTTGGGGGTTTTAGACATTCAGTACTTC. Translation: CASSLGVLDIQYF.